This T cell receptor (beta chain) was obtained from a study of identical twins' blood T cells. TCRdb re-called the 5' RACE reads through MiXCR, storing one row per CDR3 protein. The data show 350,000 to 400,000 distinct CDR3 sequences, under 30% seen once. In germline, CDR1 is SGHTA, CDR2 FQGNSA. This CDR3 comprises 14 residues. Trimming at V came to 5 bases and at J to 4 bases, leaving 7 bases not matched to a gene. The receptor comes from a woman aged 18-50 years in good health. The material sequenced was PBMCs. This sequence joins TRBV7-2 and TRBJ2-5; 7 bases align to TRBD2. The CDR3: CASSPTGGGETQYF. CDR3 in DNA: TGTGCCAGCAGCCCAACGGGGGGAGGAGAGACCCAGTACTTC.